Listed below are T cell receptor beta chains from one sample, sequenced in a study of chronic HIV infection and antiretroviral therapy. Each CDR3 protein is one row after TCRdb ran MiXCR on the 5' RACE reads. Of around 31,000 distinct CDR3 sequences listed, over 7.5% were seen once; the top ten hold roughly 2.7%. The sequenced material came from peripheral blood. These TCRs come from an adult who had HIV and had not received antiretroviral therapy, or was an uninfected healthy control (not recorded which). Each CDR3 is given with its conserved first and last residue. Each record gives: D gene, V gene, J gene, CDR3 length, clone size, CDR3 DNA, CDR3 protein. A D gene is named only where the DNA matches it firmly. Size is stated for part of the rows, as once, few or many counts, or as a class when the clone is expanded.

d_gene: -
v_gene: TRBV5-5
j_gene: TRBJ2-7
len: 15
abundance: few
CDR3nt: TGTGCCAGCAGCGAGGATCAGGATCTCTCCTACGAGCAGTACTTC
CDR3aa: CASSEDQDLSYEQYF

d_gene: TRBD1
v_gene: TRBV6-5
j_gene: TRBJ2-7
len: 14
abundance: medium-sized
CDR3nt: TGTGCCAGCAGTTACGACAGGGATTCGGGCGAGCAGTACTTC
CDR3aa: CASSYDRDSGEQYF

d_gene: -
v_gene: TRBV29-1
j_gene: TRBJ2-4
len: 13
abundance: many
CDR3nt: TGCAGCGTCGCCGGGCCCCTGCAAAACATTCAGTACTTC
CDR3aa: CSVAGPLQNIQYF

d_gene: -
v_gene: TRBV9
j_gene: TRBJ2-1
len: 16
abundance: medium-sized
CDR3nt: TGTGCCAGCAGCGGATCAAATCCGGCCTCCTACAATGAGCAGTTCTTC
CDR3aa: CASSGSNPASYNEQFF

d_gene: TRBD2
v_gene: TRBV5-1
j_gene: TRBJ2-1
len: 17
abundance: -
CDR3nt: TGCGCCAGCAGGAGTTCGACTAGCGGGAGAAATCAGGATGAGCAGTTCTTC
CDR3aa: CASRSSTSGRNQDEQFF

d_gene: -
v_gene: TRBV7-9
j_gene: TRBJ1-4
len: 13
abundance: few
CDR3nt: TGTGCCAGCAGCCGGGACGAAGGGGAAAAACTGTTTTTT
CDR3aa: CASSRDEGEKLFF

d_gene: TRBD2
v_gene: TRBV5-4
j_gene: TRBJ2-1
len: 16
abundance: few
CDR3nt: TGTGCCAGCAGCTTGGGTCGACTAGCGGGAGTAACTGAGCAGTTCTTC
CDR3aa: CASSLGRLAGVTEQFF

d_gene: TRBD2
v_gene: TRBV6-4
j_gene: TRBJ2-3
len: 15
abundance: medium-sized
CDR3nt: TGTGCCAGCAGTGACTCCGCGGGAGGAGGAGATACGCAGTATTTT
CDR3aa: CASSDSAGGGDTQYF

d_gene: -
v_gene: TRBV9
j_gene: TRBJ1-2
len: 15
abundance: many
CDR3nt: TGTGCCAGCAGCGGAGTTGGAGGACAAAGAGGGGGCTACACCTTC
CDR3aa: CASSGVGGQRGGYTF

d_gene: TRBD1
v_gene: TRBV27
j_gene: TRBJ2-1
len: 14
abundance: many
CDR3nt: TGTGCCAGCAGTTTAGCGGACAGGGGCCATGAGCAGTTCTTC
CDR3aa: CASSLADRGHEQFF

d_gene: -
v_gene: TRBV6-1
j_gene: TRBJ1-5
len: 13
abundance: -
CDR3nt: TGTGCCAGCAGTGATTCGTTTGATCAGCCCCAGCATTTT
CDR3aa: CASSDSFDQPQHF

d_gene: -
v_gene: TRBV14
j_gene: TRBJ2-3
len: 13
abundance: -
CDR3nt: TGTGCCAGCAGCCAATACAGCACAGATACGCAGTATTTT
CDR3aa: CASSQYSTDTQYF

d_gene: TRBD1
v_gene: TRBV3-1
j_gene: TRBJ1-5
len: 15
abundance: many
CDR3nt: TGTGCCAGCAGTCCTACAGGGGACCTCACTCAGCCCCAGCATTTT
CDR3aa: CASSPTGDLTQPQHF

d_gene: TRBD2
v_gene: TRBV4-2
j_gene: TRBJ2-3
len: 16
abundance: many
CDR3nt: TGTGCCAGCAGCCGACTAGCGGGGGACATAGGAGATACGCAGTATTTT
CDR3aa: CASSRLAGDIGDTQYF

d_gene: -
v_gene: TRBV2
j_gene: TRBJ1-5
len: 15
abundance: many
CDR3nt: TGTGCCAGCAGTGAAGACAGGACCAGCAATCAGCCCCAGCATTTT
CDR3aa: CASSEDRTSNQPQHF

d_gene: -
v_gene: TRBV4-1
j_gene: TRBJ2-1
len: 13
abundance: few
CDR3nt: TGCGCCAGCAGCCAAGAAAGGCGGAAGGAGCAGTTCTTC
CDR3aa: CASSQERRKEQFF

d_gene: -
v_gene: TRBV6-6
j_gene: TRBJ2-6
len: 15
abundance: -
CDR3nt: TGTGTCAGCAGCGAAACAGGGAGTGGGGCCAACGTCCTGACTTTC
CDR3aa: CVSSETGSGANVLTF

d_gene: -
v_gene: TRBV4-1
j_gene: TRBJ2-3
len: 16
abundance: -
CDR3nt: TGCGCCAGCAGCCAAGATAGGGGGGACGGTGTGGCTACGCAGTATTTT
CDR3aa: CASSQDRGDGVATQYF

d_gene: -
v_gene: TRBV27
j_gene: TRBJ2-7
len: 14
abundance: few
CDR3nt: TGTGCCAGCAGTCCGTACAAGTACTCCTACGAGCAGTACTTC
CDR3aa: CASSPYKYSYEQYF

d_gene: TRBD1
v_gene: TRBV29-1
j_gene: TRBJ1-2
len: 14
abundance: few
CDR3nt: TGCAGCGTCCCACGGGACAGCAGTAACTATGGCTACACCTTC
CDR3aa: CSVPRDSSNYGYTF

d_gene: -
v_gene: TRBV29-1
j_gene: TRBJ2-7
len: 13
abundance: many
CDR3nt: TGCAGCGTTGACTGGACAGGCGGAGGGGAGCAGTACTTC
CDR3aa: CSVDWTGGGEQYF

d_gene: TRBD2
v_gene: TRBV6-1
j_gene: TRBJ2-1
len: 14
abundance: many
CDR3nt: TGTGCCAGTAAGCCTAGCGGGGACTACAATGAGCAGTTCTTC
CDR3aa: CASKPSGDYNEQFF

d_gene: TRBD1
v_gene: TRBV5-1
j_gene: TRBJ2-2
len: 16
abundance: many
CDR3nt: TGCGCCAGCAGCGAAGGGACAGGGGGAAACACCGGGGAGCTGTTTTTT
CDR3aa: CASSEGTGGNTGELFF

d_gene: -
v_gene: TRBV29-1
j_gene: TRBJ1-2
len: 11
abundance: many
CDR3nt: TGCAGCGCCCCGGGGAGGTATGGCTACACCTTC
CDR3aa: CSAPGRYGYTF

d_gene: -
v_gene: TRBV20-1
j_gene: TRBJ1-2
len: 15
abundance: few
CDR3nt: TGCAGTGCTAGAGATCGCGCAGGAACCCTCTATGGCTACACCTTC
CDR3aa: CSARDRAGTLYGYTF

d_gene: -
v_gene: TRBV6-5
j_gene: TRBJ1-5
len: 13
abundance: -
CDR3nt: TGTGCCAGCAGTTACGTGGACAATCAGCCCCAGCATTTT
CDR3aa: CASSYVDNQPQHF

d_gene: -
v_gene: TRBV6-2/TRBV6-3
j_gene: TRBJ2-1
len: 14
abundance: -
CDR3nt: TGTGCCAGCAGTTGGTTAATGGGTTTCAATGAGCAGTTCTTC
CDR3aa: CASSWLMGFNEQFF

d_gene: -
v_gene: TRBV6-4
j_gene: TRBJ2-2
len: 16
abundance: medium-sized
CDR3nt: TGTGCCAGCAGTGACTCTCTTTCCGGGGAGTACGGGGAGCTGTTTTTT
CDR3aa: CASSDSLSGEYGELFF

d_gene: -
v_gene: TRBV3-1
j_gene: TRBJ1-3
len: 17
abundance: -
CDR3nt: TGTGCCAGCAGCCATGCCCCGGGACGGAGCTCTGGAAACACCATATATTTT
CDR3aa: CASSHAPGRSSGNTIYF

d_gene: -
v_gene: TRBV6-6
j_gene: TRBJ2-7
len: 13
abundance: many
CDR3nt: TGTGCCAGCAGTTCCGGGGCCTCCTACGAGCAGTACTTC
CDR3aa: CASSSGASYEQYF

d_gene: -
v_gene: TRBV20-1
j_gene: TRBJ1-5
len: 14
abundance: -
CDR3nt: TGCAGTGCTACTCAGGGAGGGGGCAATCAGCCCCAGCATTTT
CDR3aa: CSATQGGGNQPQHF